The rows below give T cell receptor beta chains drawn from one sample of a study of CD8+ T cells in alopecia areata. Repertoires were generated with immunoSEQ multiplex PCR, while TCRdb's copy carries only in-frame clones and drops some. The sample records around 140,000 clones, about 51% being singletons. Here the sequenced sample was CD4+ T cells sorted from blood, taken at week 0. The receptor set was obtained from a human donor with alopecia areata. Both conserved end residues are part of each CDR3. D genes are given only for firm matches. Clone size is stated in some rows and not others, as once, few, many or a class when expanded.

TRBD2	TRBV5-1	TRBJ2-6	.	CASSHGGAGANVLTF	TGCGCCAGCAGCCATGGGGGGGCTGGGGCCAACGTCCTGACTTTC
TRBD2	TRBV5-1	TRBJ2-3	.	CASSLAGLDDTQYF	TGCGCCAGCAGCCTAGCGGGACTAGATGATACGCAGTATTTT
TRBD1	TRBV30	TRBJ1-2	.	CGQGAFYGYTF	TGTGGACAGGGGGCTTTCTATGGCTACACCTTC
TRBD2	TRBV18	TRBJ2-3	.	CASSPVGRGTDTQYF	TGTGCCAGCTCACCGGTCGGGAGGGGCACAGATACGCAGTATTTT
TRBD1	TRBV28	TRBJ1-2	.	CASSPEGQGARNYGYTF	TGTGCCAGCAGTCCCGAGGGACAGGGAGCCAGAAACTATGGCTACACCTTC
.	TRBV27	TRBJ2-7	.	CASSLGRPYEQYF	TGTGCCAGCAGTTTAGGAAGGCCCTACGAGCAGTACTTC
TRBD1	TRBV7-9	TRBJ1-1	few	CASSFITGGAGTEAFF	TGTGCCAGCAGCTTTATCACAGGGGGCGCAGGGACTGAAGCTTTCTTT
.	TRBV29-1	TRBJ1-5	.	CSVGGDQPQHF	TGCAGCGTTGGTGGGGATCAGCCCCAGCATTTT
.	TRBV29-1	TRBJ2-1	few	CSVSNEQFF	TGCAGCGTAAGCAATGAGCAGTTCTTC
.	TRBV29-1	TRBJ2-7	few	CSATPGQNYEQYF	TGCAGCGCGACTCCAGGACAAAACTACGAGCAGTACTTC
.	TRBV5-1	TRBJ2-2	few	CASSSPMGDTGELFF	TGCGCCAGCTCTTCCCCGATGGGAGACACCGGGGAGCTGTTTTTT
.	TRBV5-1	TRBJ2-1	.	CASRSGSNNEQFF	TGCGCCAGCAGATCCGGGTCCAACAATGAGCAGTTCTTC
TRBD1	TRBV4-2	TRBJ2-7	.	CASSQGGTGGIYEQYF	TGTGCCAGCAGCCAAGGTGGGACAGGGGGCATCTACGAGCAGTACTTC